This T cell receptor (beta chain) appears in the sequencing data of a study of blood T cell repertoires in COVID-19. Study as a whole: Samples taken during acute and convalescent COVID-19 were collected in the United States, Italy and Spain. The analysed material was cDNA or gDNA that came from T cells, B-cell-depleted T cells, or PBMCs.

J lost 4 bases, V lost 3 bases, and 7 bases had no gene match. The CDR3 has 18 amino acids. In germline, CDR1 is KGHSH, CDR2 LQKENI. Per the authors' pipeline: Amplification from reference gene primers served as the basis for estimated nucleated cell counts. The data were produced by immunoSEQ multiplex PCR, yet TCRdb's version contains in-frame clones alone and is incomplete. V and J calls and clone size are as listed in that table; D and trimming were resolved from the DNA. The sample has 60,000 or so clones; roughly 93% are singletons. The sequencing input was peripheral blood. The clonotype was recovered from a human donor in a cohort sampled during active COVID-19. The chain carries TRBV18 and TRBJ2-2, with TRBD2 matching 14 bases. DNA for the CDR3: TGTGCCAGCTCACCCTCCGGACTAGCGGGAGGACTCACCGGGGAGCTGTTTTTT. Protein sequence: CASSPSGLAGGLTGELFF. The entire variable domain, with the rest obtained from reference TRBV18 and TRBJ2-2, is as follows: NAGVMQNPRHLVRRRGQEARLRCSPMKGHSHVYWYRQLPEEGLKFMVYLQKENIIDESGMPKERFSAEFPKEGPSILRIQQVVRGDSAAYFCASSPSGLAGGLTGELFFGEGSRLTVL.